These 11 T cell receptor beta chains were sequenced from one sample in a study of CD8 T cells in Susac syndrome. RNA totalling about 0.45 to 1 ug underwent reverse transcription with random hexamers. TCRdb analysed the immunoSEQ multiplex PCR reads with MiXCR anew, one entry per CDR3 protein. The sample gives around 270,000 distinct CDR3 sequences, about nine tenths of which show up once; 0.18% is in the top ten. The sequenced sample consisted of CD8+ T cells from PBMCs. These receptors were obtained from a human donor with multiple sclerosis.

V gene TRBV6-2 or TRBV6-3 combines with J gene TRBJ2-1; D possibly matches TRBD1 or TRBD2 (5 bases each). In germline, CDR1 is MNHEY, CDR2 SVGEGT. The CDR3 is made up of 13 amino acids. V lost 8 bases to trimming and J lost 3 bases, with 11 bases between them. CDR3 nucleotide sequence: TGTGCCAGCTGGGACGCCAACTACAATGAGCAGTTCTTC. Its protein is CASWDANYNEQFF.

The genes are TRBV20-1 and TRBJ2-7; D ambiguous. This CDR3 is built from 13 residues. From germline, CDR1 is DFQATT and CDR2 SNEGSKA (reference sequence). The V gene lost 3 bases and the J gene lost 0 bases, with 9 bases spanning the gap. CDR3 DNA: TGCAGTGCTAGGAAAATGAGCTCCTACGAGCAGTACTTC. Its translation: CSARKMSSYEQYF.

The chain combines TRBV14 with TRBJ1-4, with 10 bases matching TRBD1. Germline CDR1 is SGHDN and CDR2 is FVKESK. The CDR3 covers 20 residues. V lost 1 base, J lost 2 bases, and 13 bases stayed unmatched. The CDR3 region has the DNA TGTGCCAGCAGCCAAGGGAGGACAGGGGGAGAGTCTAAGACTAATGAAAAACTGTTTTTT. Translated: CASSQGRTGGESKTNEKLFF.

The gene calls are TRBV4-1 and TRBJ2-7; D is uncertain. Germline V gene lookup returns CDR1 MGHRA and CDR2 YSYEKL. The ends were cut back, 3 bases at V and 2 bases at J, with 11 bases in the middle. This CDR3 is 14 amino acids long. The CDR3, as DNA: TGCGCCAGCAGCCAGGTTGCAGAGACCTACGAGCAGTACTTC. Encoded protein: CASSQVAETYEQYF.

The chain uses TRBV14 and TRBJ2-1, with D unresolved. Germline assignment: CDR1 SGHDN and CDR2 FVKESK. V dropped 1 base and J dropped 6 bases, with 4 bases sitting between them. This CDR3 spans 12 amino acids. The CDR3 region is CASSQVSNEQFF. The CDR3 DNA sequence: TGTGCCAGCAGCCAAGTTAGCAATGAGCAGTTCTTC.

The CDR3 loop is CASSLVKGSGANVLTF. For the CDR3, the DNA is TGTGCCAGCAGCTTAGTTAAGGGCTCTGGGGCCAACGTCCTGACTTTC. V is TRBV7-3 and J is TRBJ2-6; no reliable D call. CDR1 SGHTA and CDR2 FQGTGA come from the germline V gene. The CDR3 consists of 16 residues. Trimming pared 2 bases from V and 0 bases from J, leaving 8 bases between.

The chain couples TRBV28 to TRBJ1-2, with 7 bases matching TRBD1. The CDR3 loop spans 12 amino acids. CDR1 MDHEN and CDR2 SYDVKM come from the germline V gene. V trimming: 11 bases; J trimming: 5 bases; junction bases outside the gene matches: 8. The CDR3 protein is CAGYGQDYGYTF. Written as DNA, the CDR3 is TGTGCCGGCTACGGACAGGATTATGGCTACACCTTC.

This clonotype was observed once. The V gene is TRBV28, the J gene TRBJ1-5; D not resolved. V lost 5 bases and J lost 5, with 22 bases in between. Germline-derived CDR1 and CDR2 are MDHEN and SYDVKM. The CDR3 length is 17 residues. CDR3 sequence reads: CASSHSPGSLTDQPQHF. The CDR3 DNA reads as TGTGCCAGCAGTCACTCCCCCGGCAGCCTCACCGATCAGCCCCAGCATTTT. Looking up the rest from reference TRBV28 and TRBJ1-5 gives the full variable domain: DVKVTQSSRYLVKRTGEKVFLECVQDMDHENMFWYRQDPGLGLRLIYFSYDVKMKEKGDIPEGYSVSREKKERFSLILESASTNQTSMYLCASSHSPGSLTDQPQHFGDGTRLSIL.

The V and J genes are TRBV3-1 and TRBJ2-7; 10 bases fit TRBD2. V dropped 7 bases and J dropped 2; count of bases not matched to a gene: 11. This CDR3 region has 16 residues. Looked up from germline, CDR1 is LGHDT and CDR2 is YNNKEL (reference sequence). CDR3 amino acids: CASTFLQLAGTYEQYF. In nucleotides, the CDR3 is TGTGCCAGCACTTTTCTGCAACTAGCGGGGACCTACGAGCAGTACTTC.

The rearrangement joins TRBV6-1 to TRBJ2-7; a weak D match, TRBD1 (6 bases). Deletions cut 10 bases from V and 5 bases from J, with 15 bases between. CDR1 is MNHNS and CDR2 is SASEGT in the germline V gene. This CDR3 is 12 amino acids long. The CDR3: CAIWAGVNEQYF. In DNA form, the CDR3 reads TGTGCCATTTGGGCAGGGGTCAACGAGCAGTACTTC.

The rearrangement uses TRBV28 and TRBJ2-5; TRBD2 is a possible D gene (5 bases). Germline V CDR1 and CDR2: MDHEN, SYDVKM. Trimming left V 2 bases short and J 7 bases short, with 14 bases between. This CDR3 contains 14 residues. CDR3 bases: TGTGCCAGCAGTTTACTAGCCCCAGGCGCGACCCAGTACTTC. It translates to CASSLLAPGATQYF. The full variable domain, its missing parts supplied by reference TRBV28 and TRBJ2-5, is DVKVTQSSRYLVKRTGEKVFLECVQDMDHENMFWYRQDPGLGLRLIYFSYDVKMKEKGDIPEGYSVSREKKERFSLILESASTNQTSMYLCASSLLAPGATQYFGPGTRLLVL.